These 9 T cell receptor beta chains came from one sample sequenced in a study of somatic mutations in cytotoxic T cells in rheumatoid arthritis. Clones were read by immunoSEQ multiplex PCR, and TCRdb kept only the in-frame ones, dropping some. The repertoire has approximately 15,000 clones, 65% to 80% of them found once; the top ten carry 4.5% to 5.5%. Material for sequencing was CD8+ T cells sorted from blood. These receptors came from an adult with rheumatoid arthritis.

This clone has a single count. The chain uses TRBV19 and TRBJ1-2; D call uncertain. CDR3 length: 14 residues. The germline V gene has CDR1 LNHDA and CDR2 SQIVND (reference sequence). Trimming took off 1 base at V and 2 bases at J, with 8 bases between the two ends. In DNA form, the CDR3 reads TGTGCCAGTAGTATAGGATCCGGCAACTATGGCTACACCTTC. Encoded protein: CASSIGSGNYGYTF. Together with reference TRBV19 and TRBJ1-2, the CDR3 gives the full variable domain: DGGITQSPKYLFRKEGQNVTLSCEQNLNHDAMYWYRQDPGQGLRLIYYSQIVNDFQKGDIAEGYSVSREKKESFPLTVTSAQKNPTAFYLCASSIGSGNYGYTFGSGTRLTVV.

The chain joins TRBV9 to TRBJ1-5, with D possibly TRBD1 on 5 matching bases. CDR1 and CDR2 (germline): SGDLS, YYNGEE. This CDR3 region has 15 residues. Trimming took off 0 bases at V and 7 bases at J, with 14 bases between the two ends. CDR3 in DNA: TGTGCCAGCAGCGTAGATGGGGGTGGTGGGCAGCCCCAGCATTTT. Protein: CASSVDGGGGQPQHF.

This clone was counted once. The V and J genes are TRBV12-5 and TRBJ2-2; no reliable D call. This CDR3 comprises 14 residues. Trimming took off 5 bases at V and 0 bases at J, with 7 bases between the two ends. The germline gives CDR1 LGHNT, CDR2 FRNRAP. The CDR3 bases are TGTGCTAGTGGTACGAGGACGAACACCGGGGAGCTGTTTTTT. Translated: CASGTRTNTGELFF.

The V and J genes are TRBV7-9 and TRBJ2-1; 10 bases are shared with TRBD2. This CDR3 comprises 15 residues. Germline CDR1 is SEHNR and CDR2 is FQNEAQ (reference sequence). With V trimmed by 2 bases and J by 8 bases, 6 bases remained unmatched. The CDR3 region has the DNA TGTGCCAGCAGCTTACTAGCGGGGGCCCTTGATGAGCAGTTCTTC. It translates to CASSLLAGALDEQFF.

This chain connects TRBV6-4 to TRBJ2-2, with unresolved D. The CDR3 runs 12 residues. V shed 3 bases and J shed 4 bases, with 3 bases lying between them. Germline CDR1 MRHNA, CDR2 SNTAGT. Here the CDR3 DNA reads TGTGCCAGCAGTGAGGGCACCGGGGAGCTGTTTTTT. Protein sequence: CASSEGTGELFF.

The chain couples TRBV27 to TRBJ2-4; a possible D gene is TRBD2 (5 bases). CDR1 and CDR2 (germline): MNHEY, SMNVEV (reference sequence). Trimming removed 6 bases at V and 6 bases at J, with 15 bases between. CDR3 size: 14 residues. The chain's CDR3 is CASSLGRGVNIQYF. In DNA, the CDR3 is TGTGCCAGCAGCCTTGGTCGGGGAGTAAACATTCAGTACTTC.

The chain couples TRBV10-2 to TRBJ2-3, with no clear D. V was cut by 8 bases and J by 6 bases, with 6 bases left in between. The CDR3 is 10 amino acids. In germline, CDR1 is WSHSY, CDR2 SAAADI. The CDR3 DNA sequence: TGCGCCAGCTTAGGGGATACGCAGTATTTT. The encoded protein is CASLGDTQYF.

This rearrangement joins TRBV4-1 to TRBJ2-1; no reliable D call. The germline gives CDR1 MGHRA, CDR2 YSYEKL. This CDR3 contains 13 residues. Trimming cost V 1 base and J 8 bases, with 9 bases left between them. DNA for the CDR3: TGCGCCAGCAGCCAAGGGCAGGCGGATGAGCAGTTCTTC. Amino acids: CASSQGQADEQFF.

V gene TRBV9 combines with J gene TRBJ1-5, with a possible D match to TRBD1 (5 bases). The CDR3 is 15 residues long. Trimming pared 0 bases from V and 9 bases from J, leaving 16 bases between. CDR1 is SGDLS, CDR2 YYNGEE, per germline. CDR3 sequence reads: CASSVDLGPIWPQHF. The CDR3 DNA reads TGTGCCAGCAGCGTAGACCTGGGGCCCATTTGGCCCCAGCATTTT.